A selection of T cell receptor beta chains follows, all from one sample in a study of CD8+ T cells in alopecia areata. TCRdb's table, derived via immunoSEQ multiplex PCR, lists solely in-frame clones and lacks some. The sample records around 190,000 clones, less than 65% being singletons. Sequenced here: CD4+ T cells sorted from blood, sampled at week 24, from a patient treated with tofacitinib. The receptors were sampled from a human donor with alopecia areata. The CDR3 runs from the conserved cysteine through the conserved F or W. The D gene is left open where the match is weak. Rows give clone size only sometimes, using once, few, many, or a class for an expanded clone.

size: few
J: TRBJ1-2
V: TRBV11-2
D: .
DNA: TGTGCCAGCAGCTCCCTAAGGGTACCCTATGGCTACACCTTC
CDR3: CASSSLRVPYGYTF

size: .
J: TRBJ2-2
V: TRBV2
D: .
DNA: TGTGCCAGCAGTCTAACGGGACAAAGAACCGGGGAGCTGTTTTTT
CDR3: CASSLTGQRTGELFF

size: once
J: TRBJ2-1
V: TRBV27
D: TRBD1
DNA: TGTGCCAGCAGTTTGAGGGGGCAGGCTACTGAGCAGTTCTTC
CDR3: CASSLRGQATEQFF

size: few
J: TRBJ2-7
V: TRBV10-2
D: .
DNA: TGCGCCAGCAGTGGAGGGGACGAGCAGTACTTC
CDR3: CASSGGDEQYF

size: .
J: TRBJ2-7
V: TRBV6-1
D: .
DNA: TGTGCCAGCAACGAAGGCGGCAGGGATTTTTACGAGCAGTACTTC
CDR3: CASNEGGRDFYEQYF

size: .
J: TRBJ1-6
V: TRBV30
D: .
DNA: TGTGCCTGGAGATCTGGGCTCTATAATTCACCCCTCCACTTT
CDR3: CAWRSGLYNSPLHF

size: .
J: TRBJ2-6
V: TRBV10-3
D: TRBD1
DNA: TGTGCCATCGCCGCCGGGACAGGAAACTCTGGGGCCAACGTCCTGACTTTC
CDR3: CAIAAGTGNSGANVLTF

size: .
J: TRBJ2-1
V: TRBV10-3
D: .
DNA: TGTGCCATCAGTGAGTCCCAGGGAGGCTCCTACAATGAGCAGTTCTTC
CDR3: CAISESQGGSYNEQFF

size: .
J: TRBJ2-3
V: TRBV10-3
D: .
DNA: TGTGCCATCAGTGAATCCGAGACAGATACGCAGTATTTT
CDR3: CAISESETDTQYF

size: .
J: TRBJ1-5
V: TRBV2
D: .
DNA: TGTGCCAGCAGTGGGACGGAGAATCAGCCCCAGCATTTT
CDR3: CASSGTENQPQHF

size: few
J: TRBJ2-1
V: TRBV7-9
D: .
DNA: TGTGCCAGCAGCTTAGAGAGGGGGGAACAGTTCTTC
CDR3: CASSLERGEQFF

size: few
J: TRBJ2-1
V: TRBV27
D: .
DNA: TGTGCCAGTTTCCACGGGGATCGGAATGAGCAGTTCTTC
CDR3: CASFHGDRNEQFF

size: .
J: TRBJ2-3
V: TRBV7-2
D: .
DNA: TGTGCCAGCAGCTATCAAACGCGGGGTTTGGGCACAGATACGCAGTATTTT
CDR3: CASSYQTRGLGTDTQYF

size: .
J: TRBJ1-2
V: TRBV29-1
D: .
DNA: TGCAGCGTTGGCGAGCTCGAAGGCTATGGCTACACCTTC
CDR3: CSVGELEGYGYTF

size: few
J: TRBJ2-1
V: TRBV7-9
D: .
DNA: TGTGCCAGCAGCCCCCGTGTAGGCCGGAGCTCCTACAATGAGCAGTTCTTC
CDR3: CASSPRVGRSSYNEQFF